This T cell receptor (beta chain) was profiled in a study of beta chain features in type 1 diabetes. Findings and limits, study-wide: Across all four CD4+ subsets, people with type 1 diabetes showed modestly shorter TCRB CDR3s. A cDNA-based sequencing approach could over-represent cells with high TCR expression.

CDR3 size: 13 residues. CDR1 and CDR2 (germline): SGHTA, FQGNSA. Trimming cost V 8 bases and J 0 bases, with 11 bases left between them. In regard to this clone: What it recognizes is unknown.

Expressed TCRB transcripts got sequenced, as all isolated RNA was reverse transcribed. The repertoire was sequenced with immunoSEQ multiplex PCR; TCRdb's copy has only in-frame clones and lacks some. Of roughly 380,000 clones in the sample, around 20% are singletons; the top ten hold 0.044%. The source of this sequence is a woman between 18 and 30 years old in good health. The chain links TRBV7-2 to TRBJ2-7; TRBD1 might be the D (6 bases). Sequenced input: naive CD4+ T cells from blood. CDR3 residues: CASRRDNSYEQYF. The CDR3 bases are TGTGCCAGCCGACGGGACAACTCCTACGAGCAGTACTTC.